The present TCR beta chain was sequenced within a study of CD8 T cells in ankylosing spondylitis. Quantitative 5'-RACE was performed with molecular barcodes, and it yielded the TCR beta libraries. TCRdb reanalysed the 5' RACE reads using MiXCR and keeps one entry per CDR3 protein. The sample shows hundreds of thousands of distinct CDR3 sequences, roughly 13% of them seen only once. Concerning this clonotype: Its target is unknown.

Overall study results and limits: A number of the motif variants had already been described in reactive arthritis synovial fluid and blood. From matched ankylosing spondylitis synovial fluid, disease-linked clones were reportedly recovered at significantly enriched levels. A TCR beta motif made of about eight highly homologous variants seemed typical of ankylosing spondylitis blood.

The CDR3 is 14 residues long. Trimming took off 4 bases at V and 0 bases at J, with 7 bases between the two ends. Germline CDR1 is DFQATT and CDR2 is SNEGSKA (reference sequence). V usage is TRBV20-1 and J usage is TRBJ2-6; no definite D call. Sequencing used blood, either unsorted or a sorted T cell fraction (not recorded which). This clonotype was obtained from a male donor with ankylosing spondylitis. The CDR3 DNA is TGCAGTGCTACAGCCAACTCTGGGGCCAACGTCCTGACTTTC. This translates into CSATANSGANVLTF.